The clone carrying this T cell receptor (beta chain) was seen at least ten times. These data originate in a study of T-cell reconstitution after alpha-beta-depleted transplantation in children. Preparing the TCRbeta library involved the use of unique molecular identifiers. In TCRdb, the PCR reads were re-called with MiXCR into one record per CDR3 protein. The sample lists tens of thousands of distinct CDR3 sequences, 11% seen once, with 20% to 30% in the top ten. Germline values: CDR1 SGHRS, CDR2 YFSETQ. After removal of 3 bases from V and 5 bases from J, the junction contained 4 bases not matched to a gene. The CDR3 covers 14 residues.

The specimen was PBMCs from the stem cell graft donor, collected from the stem cell graft. This chain uses TRBV5-1 with TRBJ1-2; 10 positions agree with TRBD1. The clonotype originates from a human donor who donated a stem cell graft to a child with chronic granulomatous disease. CDR3 coding DNA: TGCGCCAGCAGCTCGGGACAGGGGTCGTATGGCTACACCTTC. This translates into CASSSGQGSYGYTF.